This entry describes one TCR beta chain. The data stem from a study of blood T cells in healthy people across ages. Germline V lookup: CDR1 KGHDR, CDR2 SFDVKD. The CDR3 is made up of 14 amino acids. V was cut by 0 bases and J by 5 bases, with 7 bases left in between. A J-beta primer mix and a sample-barcoded 5' primer were used in a second PCR of about 7 to 12 cycles. TCRdb redid the calling of the 5' RACE reads with MiXCR, one entry per CDR3 protein. The data show hundreds of thousands of distinct CDR3 sequences, about three fifths seen once. The specimen was blood. The V and J genes are TRBV24-1 and TRBJ2-1, with a weak D call TRBD2 (6 bases). The TCR was taken from a man aged 30 to 39 in good health. CDR3 DNA sequence: TGTGCCACCAGTGATTTGGGGACTGACAATGAGCAGTTCTTC. It encodes CATSDLGTDNEQFF.